The 6 T cell receptor beta chains presented below share a single source sample, sequenced in a study of regulatory T cells in long-lasting Graves disease. The time point here: newly diagnosed GD, antithyroid drugs for less than 3 months. PBMCs provided the RNA from which the TCR library was made. Libraries of TCR beta came from iRepertoire HTBI primers plus Arm-PCR of CDR3 regions. From the multiplex PCR reads, TCRdb called clonotypes with MiXCR, one entry per CDR3 protein. The data hold some 250,000 distinct CDR3 sequences, with about 17% observed a single time. These data also formed part of another study, on T cells in Graves' hyperthyroidism and ophthalmopathy.

The material was peripheral blood mononuclear cells (PBMCs), obtained at new diagnosis, from a patient treated with antithyroid drugs. These receptors were collected from a woman aged 25-40 years with Graves disease.

This clonotype was detected ten times or more. V usage is TRBV2 and J usage is TRBJ1-5; D uncertain. Germline V CDR1 and CDR2: SNHLY, FYNNEI. This CDR3 has 11 amino acids. With 3 bases removed from V and 5 bases from J, the gap between germline ends came to 2 bases. The CDR3 protein is CASSDDQPQHF. The CDR3, as DNA: TGTGCCAGCAGTGATGATCAGCCCCAGCATTTT.

This clonotype was picked up many times. This chain links TRBV5-4 with TRBJ2-1; D remains unclear. V was cut by 4 bases and J by 3 bases, with 11 bases left in between. CDR1 SGHNT and CDR2 YYREEE come from the germline V gene (reference sequence). The CDR3 covers 14 residues. Written as DNA, the CDR3 is TGTGCCAGCAGCCCGAGACCTATCTACAATGAGCAGTTCTTC. The encoded protein is CASSPRPIYNEQFF.

The table lists this clonotype with many counts. The rearrangement joins TRBV11-1 to TRBJ1-3, with D unresolved. CDR3 length equals 13 residues. Per the germline V gene, CDR1 is SGHAT and CDR2 is FQDESV (reference sequence). V lost 7 bases and J lost 2, with 9 bases in between. DNA of the CDR3: TGTGCCAGCAAAGACGGGGCTGGAAACACCATATATTTT. Translation: CASKDGAGNTIYF.

This chain links TRBV18 with TRBJ2-1; D is uncertain. Germline V gives CDR1 KGHSH, CDR2 LQKENI. The CDR3 is 15 amino acids. Trimming shortened V by 2 bases and J by 0 bases, and 8 bases separated the two germline ends. CDR3 protein: CASSPLPSSYNEQFF. The CDR3 DNA is TGTGCCAGCTCACCATTACCGAGCTCCTACAATGAGCAGTTCTTC.

The CDR3 sequence: CSVTGTGEGGANVLTF. CDR3 DNA: TGCAGCGTTACCGGGACAGGGGAAGGTGGGGCCAACGTCCTGACTTTC. This rearrangement joins TRBV29-1 to TRBJ2-6; 10 bases are shared with TRBD1. The V gene's germline CDR1 is SQVTM and CDR2 ANQGSEA. The CDR3 runs 16 residues. Trimming removed 5 bases from V and 3 bases from J; junction bases left unmatched: 7.

This clonotype was recorded many times. The genes are TRBV11-2 and TRBJ2-7, with TRBD1 identical over 10 bases. The junction had 15 bases not matched to a gene; V was cut back by 5 bases and J by 2 bases. The CDR3 consists of 18 residues. CDR1 and CDR2 from the germline V gene are SGHAT and FQNNGV. DNA for the CDR3: TGTGCCAGCAGCCCCATCCAACGGGACAGGGGCGTGACCTACGAGCAGTACTTC. This gives the protein CASSPIQRDRGVTYEQYF.